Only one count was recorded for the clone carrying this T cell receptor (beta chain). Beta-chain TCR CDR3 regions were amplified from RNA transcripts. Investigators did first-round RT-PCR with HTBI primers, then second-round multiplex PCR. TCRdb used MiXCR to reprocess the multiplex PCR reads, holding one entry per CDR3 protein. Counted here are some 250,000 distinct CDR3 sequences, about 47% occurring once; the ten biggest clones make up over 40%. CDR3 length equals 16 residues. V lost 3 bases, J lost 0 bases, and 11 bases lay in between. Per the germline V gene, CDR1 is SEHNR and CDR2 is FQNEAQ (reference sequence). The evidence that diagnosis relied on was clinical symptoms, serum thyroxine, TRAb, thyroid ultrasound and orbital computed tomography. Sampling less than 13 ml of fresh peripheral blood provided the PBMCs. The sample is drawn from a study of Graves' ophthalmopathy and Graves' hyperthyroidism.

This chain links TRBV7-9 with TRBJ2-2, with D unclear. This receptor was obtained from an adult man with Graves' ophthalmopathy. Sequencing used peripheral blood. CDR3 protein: CASSLDRPTNTGELFF. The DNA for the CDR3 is TGTGCCAGCAGCTTGGACCGACCCACGAACACCGGGGAGCTGTTTTTT. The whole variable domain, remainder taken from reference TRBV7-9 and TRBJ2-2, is DTGVSQNPRHKITKRGQNVTFRCDPISEHNRLYWYRQTLGQGPEFLTYFQNEAQLEKSRLLSDRFSAERPKGSFSTLEIQRTEQGDSAMYLCASSLDRPTNTGELFFGEGSRLTVL.